The present T cell receptor beta chain was sequenced within a study of T-cell memory formation after mild COVID-19 (dated by TCRdb to about 2021). For context, the study as a whole: Most TCR sequence clusters were specific to one of the two donors. The cohort comprised two young, previously healthy adult volunteers, one female and one male. In two donors, T-cell clones that expanded and contracted after mild COVID-19 were tracked by sequencing TCRalpha and TCRbeta repertoires over time.

Per the germline V gene, SGHVS is the CDR1 and FNYEAQ is the CDR2. Germline trimming amounts to 5 bases on V and 1 base on J, with 1 as the count of junction bases outside the gene matches. CDR3 length: 13 amino acids, cysteine to phenylalanine. The DNA shown is the 39-base CDR3, in frame from base 1. The paper's findings and limits, for the study overall: Contracting CD4+ clones turned up mainly in the CM and EM memory subsets, whereas EMRA was where CD8+ clones were enriched. Clones contracting from day 15 to 85 had balanced CD4/CD8 phenotypes, while a second wave expanding from day 15 to 37 was biased towards CD4+. The second-wave clones that peaked on day 37 were not confirmed to be SARS-CoV-2 specific. Only a couple of mild cases were covered by the study, and larger cohorts that include severe cases with pre-infection samples were considered necessary. Some responding clones were detected in pre-infection memory, suggesting pre-existing cross-reactive memory T cells joined the SARS-CoV-2 response.

Ficoll-Paque density gradient centrifugation was used to isolate PBMCs. Turning to this clonotype: The clone's antigen remains unknown. No base quality information exists; no much larger clone differs at one position.

Sequenced on an Illumina NovaSeq 6000. TCRalpha and TCRbeta cDNA libraries were built by 5'RACE with constant-segment primers, adding sample barcodes and unique molecular identifiers. RNA was extracted from every sample with Trizol reagent. Library amplification was performed in two PCR steps, and a second sample barcode and Illumina TruSeq adapters were introduced in the second step. Sequencing of libraries was performed on an Illumina NovaSeq with 2 x 150 bp paired-end reads. The original pipeline was this. The reads were demultiplexed and collapsed into UMI-guided consensus sequences using migec v1.2.7. Using mixcr v2.1.11, UMI consensuses were aligned to TRA and TRB V and J templates and then assembled into clonotypes. Expanded or contracted clonotypes were those called significant by both edgeR and NoisET, with noise models trained on biological replicates. For edgeR calls, the thresholds were a false discovery rate-adjusted p below 0.01 and a log2 fold-change of 1. As an exploratory analysis of dynamics, max-normalized trajectories of the 1000 most abundant clonotypes were examined by PCA with hierarchical clustering. Separately sequenced CD4+ and CD8+ repertoires were used to assign the CD4 or CD8 phenotype of responding clones. TCRdb took the public reads, trimmed them with fastp at Q25, ran MiXCR for clone calling and kept in-frame beta chains. Entries that share a CDR3 protein sequence are merged under the most common genes and DNA. In this record, the V and J calls reflect TCRdb's handling and not the investigators' own analysis. The sample table records some 88,000 distinct CDR3 sequences; 20% to 25% of these occur just once. Clones ranked in the top ten supply roughly 40% of the sample.

The V and J segments used are TRBV7-6 and TRBJ1-1; 7 bases in between match TRBD1. Sequenced material: PBMCs or a T cell subset sorted from them (not recorded which). The TCR originated in a man in his late teens or twenties who had mild COVID-19 (a few samples of this study predate the infection). The sample titles of this study are shuffled in the database, so cell type and time point are left out; the donor was told from shared clones. The DNA sequence is TGTGCCAGCAGCGACAGGGCGAACACTGAAGCTTTCTTT. This encodes CASSDRANTEAFF.